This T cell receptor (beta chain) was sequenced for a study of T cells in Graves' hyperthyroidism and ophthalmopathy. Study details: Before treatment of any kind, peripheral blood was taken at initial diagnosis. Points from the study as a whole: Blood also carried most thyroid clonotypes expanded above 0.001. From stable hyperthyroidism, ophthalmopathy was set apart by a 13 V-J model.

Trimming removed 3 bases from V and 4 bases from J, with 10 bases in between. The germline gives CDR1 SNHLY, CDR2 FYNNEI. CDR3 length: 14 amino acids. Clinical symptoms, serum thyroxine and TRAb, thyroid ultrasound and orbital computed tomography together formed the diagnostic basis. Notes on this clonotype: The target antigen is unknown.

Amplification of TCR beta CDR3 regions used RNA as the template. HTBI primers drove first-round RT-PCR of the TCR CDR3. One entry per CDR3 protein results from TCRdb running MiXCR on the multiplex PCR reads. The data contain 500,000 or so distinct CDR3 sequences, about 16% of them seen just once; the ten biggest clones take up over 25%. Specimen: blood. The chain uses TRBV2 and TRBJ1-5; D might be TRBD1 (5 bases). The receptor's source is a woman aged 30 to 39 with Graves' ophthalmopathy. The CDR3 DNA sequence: TGTGCCAGCAGTGACCGACAGCAAAATCAGCCCCAGCATTTT. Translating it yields CASSDRQQNQPQHF.